A single sample is the source of the 9 T cell receptor beta chains below, sequenced in a study of technical replicates of blood from a handful of donors. Some clones are missing from TCRdb's copy, which holds only in-frame ones; the method was immunoSEQ multiplex PCR. Among some 82,000 clones listed, almost 98% were seen once. The sequencing sample was made of T cells isolated from PBMCs. These TCRs come from a human donor in good health.

The V and J genes are TRBV13 and TRBJ2-7; D ambiguous. Germline-derived CDR1 and CDR2 are PRHDT and FYEKMQ (reference sequence). The V end lost 1 base, the J end lost 3 bases, and 7 bases lay between the germline ends. The CDR3 loop spans 13 amino acids. The chain's CDR3 is CASSLVASYEQYF. In DNA, the CDR3 is TGTGCCAGCAGCTTAGTTGCCAGCTACGAGCAGTACTTC.

J is TRBJ2-3 and V is TRBV10-1, with 8 bases fitting TRBD2. The CDR3 length is 18 residues. Trimming cost V 7 bases and J 2 bases; bases outside gene matches: 17. Per the germline V gene, CDR1 is WNHNN and CDR2 is SYGVQD (reference sequence). The DNA for the CDR3 is TGCGCCAGCATGGCTAGCGGGCCGTATTCATCCCTCACAGATACGCAGTATTTT. This gives the protein CASMASGPYSSLTDTQYF.

The chain combines TRBV5-4 with TRBJ1-2, with 9 bases that match TRBD1. The CDR3 extends over 17 amino acids. Trimming cost V 0 bases and J 8 bases; bases outside gene matches: 14. Germline V gene data show CDR1 as SGHNT and CDR2 as YYREEE (reference sequence). The CDR3 sequence: CASSLVFGTGFDRGYTF. In DNA form, the CDR3 reads TGTGCCAGCAGCTTGGTTTTTGGGACAGGGTTTGATAGAGGCTACACCTTC. Full variable domain (outside the CDR3, taken from reference TRBV5-4 and TRBJ1-2): ETGVTQSPTHLIKTRGQQVTLRCSSQSGHNTVSWYQQALGQGPQFIFQYYREEENGRGNFPPRFSGLQFPNYSSELNVNALELDDSALYLCASSLVFGTGFDRGYTFGSGTRLTVV.

The J gene is TRBJ1-1, the V gene TRBV4-2; D is undetermined. Trimming left V 4 bases short and J 0 bases short, with 9 bases between. The CDR3 loop spans 14 amino acids. Looked up from germline, CDR1 is LGHNA and CDR2 is YNFKEQ. The CDR3 region has the DNA TGTGCCAGCAGCCCTTCGGTAATGAACACTGAAGCTTTCTTT. Its translation is CASSPSVMNTEAFF.

This rearrangement joins TRBV28 to TRBJ2-7, with D tentatively TRBD1 (5 bases). The CDR3 consists of 14 residues. Germline lookup yields CDR1 MDHEN and CDR2 SYDVKM. Trimming shortened V by 4 bases and J by 1 base, and 11 bases separated the two germline ends. DNA of the CDR3: TGTGCCAGCAGTTACCGGACAAATTCCTACGAGCAGTACTTC. Amino acids: CASSYRTNSYEQYF.

V gene TRBV29-1 combines with J gene TRBJ1-1, with 11 bases aligning to TRBD1. The CDR3 consists of 15 residues. The ends lost 6 bases at V and 0 bases at J; junction bases unmatched: 6. Germline CDR1 and CDR2: SQVTM and ANQGSEA. In nucleotides, the CDR3 is TGCAGCGTACCGGGGACAGGGGGGCTGAACACTGAAGCTTTCTTT. Translating it yields CSVPGTGGLNTEAFF. The full variable domain, completed using reference TRBV29-1 and TRBJ1-1, is SAVISQKPSRDICQRGTSLTIQCQVDSQVTMMFWYRQQPGQSLTLIATANQGSEATYESGFVIDKFPISRPNLTFSTLTVSNMSPEDSSIYLCSVPGTGGLNTEAFFGQGTRLTVV.

The V gene is TRBV2, the J gene TRBJ1-2; the match to TRBD1 covers 7 bases. Germline-derived CDR1 and CDR2 are SNHLY and FYNNEI. This CDR3 has 15 amino acids. V lost 11 bases, J lost 7 bases, and 19 bases stayed unmatched. CDR3 region: CAGSNKGQIWGGYTF. DNA of the CDR3: TGTGCCGGTAGCAATAAGGGACAGATCTGGGGTGGCTACACCTTC.

The chain uses TRBV6-5 and TRBJ2-1; 7 bases line up with TRBD2. V was clipped by 4 bases and J by 5 bases; unmatched bases: 8. This CDR3 contains 15 residues. CDR1 is MNHEY and CDR2 is SVGAGI in the germline V gene. CDR3 in DNA: TGTGCCAGCAGTTTATCTACTAGCGCACACAATGAGCAGTTCTTC. As protein: CASSLSTSAHNEQFF.

This chain links TRBV15 with TRBJ2-3; D call uncertain. The CDR3 extends over 13 amino acids. V gave up 11 bases and J gave up 2 bases, with 14 bases separating them. Germline assignment: CDR1 LNHNV and CDR2 YYDKDF (reference sequence). Here the CDR3 DNA reads TGTGCCGCCTCTCTTGGCACCACAGATACGCAGTATTTT. It translates to CAASLGTTDTQYF.